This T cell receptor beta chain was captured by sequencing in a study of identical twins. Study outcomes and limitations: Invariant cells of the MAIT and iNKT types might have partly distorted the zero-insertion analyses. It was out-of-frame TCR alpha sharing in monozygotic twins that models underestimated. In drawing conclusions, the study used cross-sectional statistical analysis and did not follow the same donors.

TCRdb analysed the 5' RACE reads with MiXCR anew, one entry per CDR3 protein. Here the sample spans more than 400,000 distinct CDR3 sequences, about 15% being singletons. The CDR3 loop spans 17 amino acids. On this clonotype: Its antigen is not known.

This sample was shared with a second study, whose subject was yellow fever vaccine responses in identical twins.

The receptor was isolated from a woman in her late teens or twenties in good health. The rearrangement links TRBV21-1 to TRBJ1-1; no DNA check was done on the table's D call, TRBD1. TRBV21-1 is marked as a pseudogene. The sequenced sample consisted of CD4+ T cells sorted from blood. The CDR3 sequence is CASSKALYRDRDTEAFF. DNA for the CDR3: TGTGCCAGCAGCAAAGCGCTTTATCGTGACAGGGACACTGAAGCTTTCTTT.